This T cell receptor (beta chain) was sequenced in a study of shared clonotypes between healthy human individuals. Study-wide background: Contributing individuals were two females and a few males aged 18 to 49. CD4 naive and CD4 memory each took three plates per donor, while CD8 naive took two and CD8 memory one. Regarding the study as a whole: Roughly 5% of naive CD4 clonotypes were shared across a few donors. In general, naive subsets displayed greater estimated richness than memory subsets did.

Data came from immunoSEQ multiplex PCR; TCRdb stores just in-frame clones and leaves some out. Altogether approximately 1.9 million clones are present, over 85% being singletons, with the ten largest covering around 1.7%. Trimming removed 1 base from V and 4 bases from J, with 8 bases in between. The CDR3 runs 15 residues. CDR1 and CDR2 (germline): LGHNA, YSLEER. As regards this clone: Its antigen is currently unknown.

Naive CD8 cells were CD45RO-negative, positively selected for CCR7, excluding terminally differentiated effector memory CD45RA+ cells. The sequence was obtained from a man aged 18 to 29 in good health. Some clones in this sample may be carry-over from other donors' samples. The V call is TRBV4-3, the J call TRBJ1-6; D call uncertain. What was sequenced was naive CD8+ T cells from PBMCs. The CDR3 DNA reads TGCGCCAGCAGCCAAGTGCAGGAATATAATTCACCCCTCCACTTT. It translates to CASSQVQEYNSPLHF.